These 17 T cell receptor beta chains were all obtained from the same sample, sequenced in a study of blood T cell repertoires in COVID-19. Assay used: immunoSEQ multiplex PCR; TCRdb lists only in-frame clones, some missing. This table has approximately 290,000 clones, 65% to 85% appearing once. The sample consisted of peripheral blood. The receptors were gathered from a person aged 70 to 80 with COVID-19, enrolled during active disease.

The CDR3 DNA is TGTGCCAGCAGTGCCCCAGGTATGAACACTGAAGCTTTCTTT. This translates into CASSAPGMNTEAFF. This chain joins TRBV28 and TRBJ1-1; D call uncertain. Trimming stripped 5 bases from V and 0 bases from J, with 10 bases between. This CDR3 spans 14 amino acids. In germline, CDR1 is MDHEN, CDR2 SYDVKM.

The gene calls are TRBV6-1 and TRBJ2-3; D perhaps matches TRBD1 (6 bases). This CDR3 is 16 amino acids long. From germline, CDR1 is MNHNS and CDR2 SASEGT. The V end was cut by 3 bases, the J end by 0 bases, with 13 bases between. The CDR3 protein is CASSDQGSWSTDTQYF. The CDR3 bases are TGTGCCAGCAGTGACCAGGGGAGTTGGAGCACAGATACGCAGTATTTT.

The CDR3 loop reads CASSLDGGTNNQPQHF. The CDR3 nucleotides read TGTGCCAGCAGCTTGGATGGCGGGACCAACAATCAGCCCCAGCATTTT. This sequence joins TRBV5-6 and TRBJ1-5; tentatively, D is TRBD1 (5 bases). The germline V gene encodes CDR1 SGHDT and CDR2 YYEEEE. The CDR3 covers 16 residues. V lost 0 bases to trimming and J lost 3 bases, with 13 bases between them.

The chain combines TRBV27 with TRBJ2-5, with D perhaps TRBD1 (6 bases). The CDR3 is 13 residues long. Germline V gives CDR1 MNHEY, CDR2 SMNVEV (reference sequence). Deletions cut 3 bases from V and 9 bases from J, with 14 bases between. The CDR3 spells CASSLSGVEPQYF. The CDR3 DNA follows: TGTGCCAGCAGTTTGTCAGGGGTGGAGCCCCAGTACTTC.

This chain uses TRBV5-1 with TRBJ2-7; D uncertain. Looked up from germline, CDR1 is SGHRS and CDR2 is YFSETQ. Trimming removed 0 bases at V and 6 bases at J, with 22 bases between. The length of the CDR3 is 17 residues. The CDR3 nucleotides read TGCGCCAGCAGCTTGGGATTACTAAGTCCCTCGGGTAGCGAGCAGTACTTC. It translates to CASSLGLLSPSGSEQYF.

J is TRBJ2-7 and V is TRBV11-1; TRBD1 matches at 7 bases. The CDR3 totals 15 residues. V was clipped by 5 bases and J by 4 bases; unmatched bases: 11. Germline-derived CDR1 and CDR2 are SGHAT and FQDESV (reference sequence). In DNA, the CDR3 is TGTGCCAGCAGCATCCAGGGGGTAGGGGTGTACGAGCAGTACTTC. This sequence encodes CASSIQGVGVYEQYF.

The chain is built from TRBV28 and TRBJ2-7, with D maybe TRBD2 (5 bases). CDR1 MDHEN and CDR2 SYDVKM come from the germline V gene. V lost 5 bases and J lost 3, with 14 bases in between. This CDR3 is built from 14 residues. CDR3 coding DNA: TGTGCCAGCAGTAATAACCCGGGGATCTACGAGCAGTACTTC. Translated, it gives CASSNNPGIYEQYF.

The rearrangement joins TRBV7-2 to TRBJ2-5, with TRBD2 matching 12 bases. The CDR3 spans 15 residues. Germline assignment: CDR1 SGHTA and CDR2 FQGNSA. The J segment lost 2 bases and the V segment lost 8 bases, leaving 6 bases of the junction unmatched. CDR3 loop: CASCLAGGQQETQYF. The CDR3 nucleotides read TGTGCCAGCTGTCTAGCGGGGGGGCAACAAGAGACCCAGTACTTC.

CDR3 residues: CASSYETGAGQPQHF. The DNA for the CDR3 is TGTGCCAGCAGTTACGAGACAGGGGCAGGTCAGCCCCAGCATTTT. The rearrangement links TRBV6-2 or TRBV6-3 to TRBJ1-5; TRBD1 aligns across 8 bases. After removal of 2 bases from V and 6 bases from J, the junction contained 6 bases not matched to a gene. CDR1 is MNHEY, CDR2 SVGEGT, per germline. This CDR3 spans 15 amino acids.

V is TRBV4-3 and J is TRBJ1-2; D remains ambiguous. From germline, CDR1 is LGHNA and CDR2 YSLEER. The V and J ends lost 3 bases and 4 bases respectively, with 18 bases between them. The CDR3 runs to 16 residues. The CDR3 sequence is CASSHLPLAGSYGYTF. The CDR3 DNA follows: TGCGCCAGCAGCCATCTCCCCCTGGCGGGGAGCTATGGCTACACCTTC.

J is TRBJ1-5 and V is TRBV28, with 8 bases that match TRBD1. From germline, CDR1 is MDHEN and CDR2 SYDVKM. The CDR3 is made up of 15 amino acids. Trimming took 6 bases from V and 3 from J; bases not matched to a gene: 7. DNA for the CDR3: TGTGCCAGCAGAGACTCGGACAGGGACAATCAGCCCCAGCATTTT. Its translation: CASRDSDRDNQPQHF.

V gene TRBV15 combines with J gene TRBJ1-4, with TRBD1 matching over 8 bases. This CDR3 region has 14 residues. CDR1 is LNHNV and CDR2 is YYDKDF in the germline V gene (reference sequence). J was trimmed by 8 bases and V by 1 base; bases with no gene match: 3. CDR3 nucleotide sequence: TGTGCCACCAGCAGAGCTCGACAGGGGGAAAAACTGTTTTTT. Translated: CATSRARQGEKLFF.

This chain connects TRBV30 to TRBJ2-7; 11 bases align to TRBD2. Trimming at V came to 0 bases and at J to 3 bases, leaving 1 base not matched to a gene. This CDR3 is 14 amino acids long. Germline V lookup: CDR1 GTSNPN, CDR2 SVGIG (reference sequence). The CDR3 DNA follows: TGTGCCTGGAGTGTTGGGACTAGCGGCTACGAGCAGTACTTC. Translated: CAWSVGTSGYEQYF. The variable domain in full, completed from reference TRBV30 and TRBJ2-7, reads SQTIHQWPATLVQPVGSPLSLECTVEGTSNPNLYWYRQAAGRGLQLLFYSVGIGQISSEVPQNLSASRPQDRQFILSSKKLLLSDSGFYLCAWSVGTSGYEQYFGPGTRLTVT.

V usage is TRBV19 and J usage is TRBJ2-1; 8 bases are a match to TRBD1. CDR3 length: 14 residues. Germline V gives CDR1 LNHDA, CDR2 SQIVND (reference sequence). Losses at the gene ends were 4 bases for V and 4 bases for J; bases not matched to a gene: 3. As DNA, the CDR3 is TGTGCCAGTAGTAACCGGGACAGGTACAATGAGCAGTTCTTC. Translated: CASSNRDRYNEQFF. Supplemented by reference TRBV19 and TRBJ2-1, the full variable domain reads DGGITQSPKYLFRKEGQNVTLSCEQNLNHDAMYWYRQDPGQGLRLIYYSQIVNDFQKGDIAEGYSVSREKKESFPLTVTSAQKNPTAFYLCASSNRDRYNEQFFGPGTRLTVL.

The chain combines TRBV27 with TRBJ2-7; the D gene is possibly TRBD2 (6 bases). The V gene's germline CDR1 is MNHEY and CDR2 SMNVEV (reference sequence). The CDR3 totals 15 residues. Trimming stripped 0 bases from V and 0 bases from J, with 9 bases between. In DNA form, the CDR3 reads TGTGCCAGCAGTTTATCCGGAGGGAGCTCCTACGAGCAGTACTTC. Translating it yields CASSLSGGSSYEQYF.

V usage is TRBV9 and J usage is TRBJ2-1; no firm D call. V was clipped by 2 bases and J by 7 bases, with 7 bases between them. Germline CDR1 and CDR2: SGDLS and YYNGEE. The CDR3 is made up of 12 amino acids. The CDR3 DNA reads TGTGCCAGCAGCGTGTCCAGGAATGAGCAGTTCTTC. Translation gives CASSVSRNEQFF. Full variable domain (outside the CDR3, taken from reference TRBV9 and TRBJ2-1): DSGVTQTPKHLITATGQRVTLRCSPRSGDLSVYWYQQSLDQGLQFLIQYYNGEERAKGNILERFSAQQFPDLHSELNLSSLELGDSALYFCASSVSRNEQFFGPGTRLTVL.

The V call is TRBV11-2, the J call TRBJ2-1; 7 nucleotides line up with TRBD2. CDR1 is SGHAT and CDR2 is FQNNGV in the germline V gene. J lost 10 bases, V lost 3 bases, and 12 bases had no gene match. The CDR3 extends over 15 amino acids. The CDR3 nucleotides read TGTGCCAGCAGCTTGGGATCGGGGGGTTCCATGGAGCAGTTCTTC. Translation gives CASSLGSGGSMEQFF.